Below are 2 T cell receptor beta chains sequenced from a single sample in a study of cytomegalovirus exposure and HLA in healthy donors. Primers for the PCR totalled 60 Vbeta and 13 Jbeta. Only in-frame clones appear in the TCRdb table, and some are missing; sequencing was by immunoSEQ multiplex PCR. The repertoire holds 150,000 to 200,000 clones, roughly 83% seen once, with approximately 2.2% in the top ten. The sequencing input was PBMCs. The receptor set was obtained from a woman aged 45-65 years in good health and CMV-seronegative.

The chain recombines TRBV4-3 with TRBJ1-2; D unresolved. The CDR3 contains 16 residues. V gave up 0 bases and J gave up 1 base, with 12 bases separating them. The germline V gene encodes CDR1 LGHNA and CDR2 YSLEER. CDR3 in amino acids: CASSQDATSINYGYTF. In DNA, the CDR3 is TGCGCCAGCAGCCAAGATGCGACATCAATTAACTATGGCTACACCTTC.

The DNA of the CDR3 is TGTGCCAGCAAGCGGGGGTCTAGCACAGATACGCAGTATTTT. Amino acids: CASKRGSSTDTQYF. The chain is built from TRBV7-6 and TRBJ2-3; 8 bases map to TRBD2. This CDR3 has 14 amino acids. V lost 7 bases and J lost 0; bases outside the gene matches: 3. The germline gives CDR1 SGHVS, CDR2 FNYEAQ.